The 28 T cell receptor beta chains below come from one sample, sequenced in a study of blood T cell repertoires in COVID-19 (dated by TCRdb to 2018 to 2020). Libraries came from the immunoSEQ multiplex PCR assay. This immuneACCESS table, as held by TCRdb, lists in-frame sequences with V and J called but not all clones. Of the missing ones, under half trace to an unresolved V gene in checked studies; the others have no known cause. Recorded for this sample are around 110,000 clones; around nine tenths of them occurred a single time. The ten largest account for less than 1.5% of the sample. Sequencing used peripheral blood. These receptors all stem from a woman aged 25 to 45 with acute or convalescent COVID-19.

This clone was detected a few times. The chain links TRBV28 to TRBJ1-4, with D perhaps TRBD1 (5 bases). There are 13 residues in the CDR3. Trimming left V 7 bases short and J 7 bases short, with 13 bases between. Germline-derived CDR1 and CDR2 are MDHEN and SYDVKM. This CDR3 is CASNGREGEKLFF. The CDR3 DNA sequence: TGTGCCAGCAACGGCAGGGAAGGTGAAAAACTGTTTTTT.

This sequence joins TRBV11-2 and TRBJ2-7; weak D call: TRBD1 (6 bases). The CDR3 contains 12 residues. Germline lookup yields CDR1 SGHAT and CDR2 FQNNGV. The ends were cut back, 5 bases at V and 7 bases at J, with 12 bases in the middle. CDR3 nucleotides: TGTGCCAGCAGCCTGGACAGAGGGGAGCAGTACTTC. This gives the protein CASSLDRGEQYF. Full variable domain (rest looked up from reference TRBV11-2 and TRBJ2-7): EAGVAQSPRYKIIEKRQSVAFWCNPISGHATLYWYQQILGQGPKLLIQFQNNGVVDDSQLPKDRFSAERLKGVDSTLKIQPAKLEDSAVYLCASSLDRGEQYFGPGTRLTVT.

The chain couples TRBV6-5 to TRBJ2-7; 9 bases match TRBD1. The CDR3 has 14 residues. Germline loops: CDR1 MNHEY, CDR2 SVGAGI. V was clipped by 0 bases and J by 6 bases; unmatched bases: 3. DNA for the CDR3: TGTGCCAGCAGTTACTCACAGGGGGCCGGCGAGCAGTACTTC. It yields the protein CASSYSQGAGEQYF.

The gene calls are TRBV29-1 and TRBJ2-3, with 7 bases aligning to TRBD2. This CDR3 has 17 residues. The germline V gene has CDR1 SQVTM and CDR2 ANQGSEA. Losses at the gene ends were 3 bases for V and 4 bases for J; bases not matched to a gene: 16. The CDR3 region is CSVEGSSGVMGADTQYF. The DNA for the CDR3 is TGCAGCGTTGAGGGCTCTAGCGGAGTCATGGGCGCAGATACGCAGTATTTT.

The chain couples TRBV24-1 to TRBJ2-3; TRBD2 is a possible D gene (5 bases). Trimming cost V 10 bases and J 4 bases, with 23 bases left between them. The CDR3 contains 16 residues. Germline V gives CDR1 KGHDR, CDR2 SFDVKD. In nucleotides, the CDR3 is TGTGCCACTGGGAGCAGGTCGGGCTCCTCCCCAGATACGCAGTATTTT. It specifies CATGSRSGSSPDTQYF.

The rearrangement joins TRBV5-1 to TRBJ2-3, with 13 positions matching TRBD2. Per germline, CDR1 SGHRS and CDR2 YFSETQ. V lost 6 bases to trimming and J lost 5 bases; unmatched junction nucleotides: 6. The CDR3 runs to 15 residues. CDR3 in DNA: TGCGCCAGCACCACTAGCGGGGGGGCCGGAGATACGCAGTATTTT. Translation gives CASTTSGGAGDTQYF. Together with reference TRBV5-1 and TRBJ2-3, the CDR3 gives the full variable domain: KAGVTQTPRYLIKTRGQQVTLSCSPISGHRSVSWYQQTPGQGLQFLFEYFSETQRNKGNFPGRFSGRQFSNSRSEMNVSTLELGDSALYLCASTTSGGAGDTQYFGPGTRLTVL.

In DNA, the CDR3 is TGTGCCAGCAGCTTCCTCACTGGAGGTCCTGGAAACACCATATATTTT. Translated, it gives CASSFLTGGPGNTIYF. The rearrangement links TRBV11-3 to TRBJ1-3; D gene uncertain. Trimming left V 3 bases short and J 2 bases short, with 14 bases between. The CDR3 is 16 amino acids. Germline V gene sequence: CDR1 SGHNT, CDR2 YENEEA.

The chain combines TRBV6-5 with TRBJ1-1; TRBD1 matches at 8 bases. From germline, CDR1 is MNHEY and CDR2 SVGAGI. The J segment lost 0 bases and the V segment lost 1 base, leaving 4 bases of the junction unmatched. The CDR3 is made up of 16 amino acids. The CDR3 DNA reads as TGTGCCAGCAGTTACTGGACAGGGAAACTGAACACTGAAGCTTTCTTT. This sequence encodes CASSYWTGKLNTEAFF.

V gene TRBV6-5 combines with J gene TRBJ2-5; 9 bases are shared with TRBD2. The germline gives CDR1 MNHEY, CDR2 SVGAGI. The CDR3 covers 16 residues. Unmatched junction bases numbered 9, after V lost 2 bases and J lost 5 bases. The CDR3 region is CASSYSTGTSSETQYF. The CDR3 DNA reads as TGTGCCAGCAGTTACAGTACCGGGACTAGCTCCGAGACCCAGTACTTC.

The CDR3 spells CASSYATGDEQYF. The CDR3 DNA reads as TGTGCCAGCAGTTACGCGACAGGGGACGAGCAGTACTTC. The rearrangement uses TRBV6-2 or TRBV6-3 and TRBJ2-7; TRBD1 matches 8 bases. Germline CDR1 is MNHEY and CDR2 is SVGEGT. V was clipped by 2 bases and J by 5 bases; unmatched bases: 2. The CDR3 has 13 amino acids.

This clone has just a few counts. Written as DNA, the CDR3 is TGTGCCAGCAGCTTAACTCCCCAGGAGACCCAGTACTTC. Its protein product is CASSLTPQETQYF. V is TRBV7-3 and J is TRBJ2-5; D is unresolved. The CDR3 contains 13 residues. The V gene's germline CDR1 is SGHTA and CDR2 FQGTGA. The V gene lost 0 bases and the J gene lost 5 bases, with 7 bases spanning the gap.

The chain couples TRBV2 to TRBJ2-1, with 8 bases identical to TRBD1. The germline CDR1 and CDR2 sequences are SNHLY and FYNNEI. The CDR3 runs 18 residues. Unmatched junction bases numbered 17, after V lost 6 bases and J lost 4 bases. CDR3: CASSDAGGAGQRYNEQFF. CDR3 coding DNA: TGTGCCAGCAGCGACGCAGGGGGCGCGGGACAGAGATACAATGAGCAGTTCTTC.

The chain joins TRBV5-1 to TRBJ1-4, with a possible D match to TRBD1 (6 bases). The CDR3 contains 13 residues. V was shortened by 7 bases and J by 8 bases, with 15 bases between the two germline ends. CDR1 and CDR2 (germline): SGHRS, YFSETQ. The DNA for the CDR3 is TGCGCCAGCGGGGACACCGTGGGGGAAAAACTGTTTTTT. It translates to CASGDTVGEKLFF.

The J gene is TRBJ1-2, the V gene TRBV30; a weak D match, TRBD1 (5 bases). The CDR3 spans 12 residues. Germline lookup yields CDR1 GTSNPN and CDR2 SVGIG (reference sequence). Trimming cost V 1 base and J 3 bases, with 6 bases left between them. CDR3 DNA sequence: TGTGCCTGGAGTGGGGGGGACTATGGCTACACCTTC. Its translation: CAWSGGDYGYTF. The entire variable domain, with the rest obtained from reference TRBV30 and TRBJ1-2, is as follows: SQTIHQWPATLVQPVGSPLSLECTVEGTSNPNLYWYRQAAGRGLQLLFYSVGIGQISSEVPQNLSASRPQDRQFILSSKKLLLSDSGFYLCAWSGGDYGYTFGSGTRLTVV.

This clone was seen just once. The chain uses TRBV7-3 and TRBJ1-2, with 9 bases aligning to TRBD1. The CDR3 contains 13 residues. Trimming took 4 bases from V and 7 from J; bases not matched to a gene: 4. Germline V gives CDR1 SGHTA, CDR2 FQGTGA. The CDR3 protein is CASSSTGGSGYTF. The CDR3 nucleotides are TGTGCCAGCAGCTCAACAGGGGGCTCTGGCTACACCTTC.

The rearrangement links TRBV4-3 to TRBJ2-2; 9 bases agree with TRBD2. In germline, CDR1 is LGHNA, CDR2 YSLEER. After removal of 0 bases from V and 3 bases from J, the junction contained 5 bases not matched to a gene. This CDR3 contains 17 residues. CDR3 amino acids: CASSQDPSGTDTGELFF. The CDR3 bases are TGCGCCAGCAGCCAAGATCCTAGCGGGACAGACACCGGGGAGCTGTTTTTT.

The J gene is TRBJ2-5, the V gene TRBV9, with 7 bases matching TRBD2. This CDR3 comprises 15 residues. The V gene end was trimmed by 0 bases and the J gene end by 5 bases; junction bases not matched to a gene: 7. Germline CDR1 is SGDLS and CDR2 is YYNGEE. The CDR3 sequence: CASSVEPSGGETQYF. DNA for the CDR3: TGTGCCAGCAGCGTAGAGCCTAGCGGTGGGGAGACCCAGTACTTC.

The sample holds one count of this clone. The V gene is TRBV9, the J gene TRBJ2-1, with D possibly matching TRBD2 (5 bases). The CDR3 covers 17 residues. Trimming stripped 2 bases from V and 0 bases from J, with 15 bases between. Germline lookup yields CDR1 SGDLS and CDR2 YYNGEE. CDR3 region: CASSVDSAFSSYNEQFF. The DNA of the CDR3 is TGTGCCAGCAGCGTTGATAGCGCCTTCAGCTCCTACAATGAGCAGTTCTTC.

This clone was seen a single time. This sequence joins TRBV19 and TRBJ2-5; 12 nucleotides line up with TRBD2. J gave up 3 bases and V 5 bases, and 10 bases lay outside the gene matches. Per the germline V gene, CDR1 is LNHDA and CDR2 is SQIVND (reference sequence). The CDR3 has 17 residues. The DNA for the CDR3 is TGTGCCAGTAGTTCTCCAAACAGACTAGCGGGGGAAGAGACCCAGTACTTC. Amino acids: CASSSPNRLAGEETQYF. Using reference TRBV19 and TRBJ2-5 for the parts outside the CDR3, the full variable domain is DGGITQSPKYLFRKEGQNVTLSCEQNLNHDAMYWYRQDPGQGLRLIYYSQIVNDFQKGDIAEGYSVSREKKESFPLTVTSAQKNPTAFYLCASSSPNRLAGEETQYFGPGTRLLVL.

The chain employs TRBV10-3 and TRBJ2-1; 14 bases fit TRBD2. V trimming: 6 bases; J trimming: 8 bases; junction bases outside the gene matches: 3. CDR3 length: 14 residues. Germline lookup yields CDR1 ENHRY and CDR2 SYGVKD. The CDR3 DNA sequence: TGTGCCATCAGCCCGGGACTAGCGGGAGATGAGCAGTTCTTC. Protein sequence: CAISPGLAGDEQFF.

The chain recombines TRBV27 with TRBJ2-7; 9 bases fit TRBD1. The germline CDR1 and CDR2 sequences are MNHEY and SMNVEV (reference sequence). The CDR3 totals 15 residues. With 4 bases clipped from V and 4 bases from J, the junction kept 8 bases outside the gene matches. CDR3 bases: TGTGCCAGCAGTTATCAAGCCGGGACAGGGTACGAGCAGTACTTC. This codes for CASSYQAGTGYEQYF.

This rearrangement joins TRBV5-5 to TRBJ2-2, with 9 bases identical to TRBD1. Trimming cost V 3 bases and J 1 base; bases outside gene matches: 4. Germline loops: CDR1 SGHKS, CDR2 YYEKEE (reference sequence). The CDR3 has 16 amino acids. CDR3 nucleotides: TGTGCCAGCAGCTGGGGACAGGGTGGGAACACCGGGGAGCTGTTTTTT. As protein: CASSWGQGGNTGELFF.

V usage is TRBV10-3 and J usage is TRBJ1-6; D not resolved. The germline V gene encodes CDR1 ENHRY and CDR2 SYGVKD. The CDR3 totals 14 residues. The ends were cut back, 6 bases at V and 8 bases at J, with 14 bases in the middle. The CDR3 DNA follows: TGTGCCATCAGCCTGGAGAGGTCCGATTCACCCCTCCACTTT. Protein: CAISLERSDSPLHF.

The chain combines TRBV12-3 or TRBV12-4 with TRBJ1-5, with D perhaps matching TRBD1 (5 bases). Trimming removed 6 bases at V and 5 bases at J, with 8 bases between. The CDR3 is made up of 12 amino acids. CDR3 amino acids: CASSDSDQPQHF. The CDR3 DNA reads TGTGCCAGCAGCGACAGTGATCAGCCCCAGCATTTT.

The chain combines TRBV11-2 with TRBJ2-5; no clear D. The V gene's germline CDR1 is SGHAT and CDR2 FQNNGV. The V end was cut by 3 bases, the J end by 6 bases, with 8 bases between. The CDR3 is 12 residues long. The CDR3 loop is CASSFGTQTQYF. CDR3 nucleotides: TGTGCCAGCAGCTTCGGTACGCAGACCCAGTACTTC.

The J gene is TRBJ2-3, the V gene TRBV28, with a tentative D call TRBD1 (5 bases). The CDR3 runs 13 residues. V lost 10 bases and J 2 bases, leaving 13 bases between the germline ends. The germline gives CDR1 MDHEN, CDR2 SYDVKM. CDR3 nucleotides: TGTGCCACCTTAGACAGTAACACAGATACGCAGTATTTT. It specifies CATLDSNTDTQYF.

The J gene is TRBJ2-2, the V gene TRBV12-1; TRBD2 was called by the table and not checked on the DNA. TRBV12-1 is a pseudogene segment. The CDR3 totals 14 residues. The CDR3 loop reads CASSFVGGPGELFF. The CDR3 coding sequence is TGTGCCAGCAGCTTTGTGGGGGGGCCCGGGGAGCTGTTTTTT.

The table lists this clone with a count of one. This chain links TRBV9 with TRBJ2-5; TRBD1 agrees at 7 bases. The CDR3 runs 15 residues. Germline V gene lookup returns CDR1 SGDLS and CDR2 YYNGEE. V lost 1 base, J lost 5 bases, and 8 bases stayed unmatched. CDR3 sequence reads: CASSVRTQGWETQYF. The DNA for the CDR3 is TGTGCCAGCAGCGTAAGAACACAGGGGTGGGAGACCCAGTACTTC.